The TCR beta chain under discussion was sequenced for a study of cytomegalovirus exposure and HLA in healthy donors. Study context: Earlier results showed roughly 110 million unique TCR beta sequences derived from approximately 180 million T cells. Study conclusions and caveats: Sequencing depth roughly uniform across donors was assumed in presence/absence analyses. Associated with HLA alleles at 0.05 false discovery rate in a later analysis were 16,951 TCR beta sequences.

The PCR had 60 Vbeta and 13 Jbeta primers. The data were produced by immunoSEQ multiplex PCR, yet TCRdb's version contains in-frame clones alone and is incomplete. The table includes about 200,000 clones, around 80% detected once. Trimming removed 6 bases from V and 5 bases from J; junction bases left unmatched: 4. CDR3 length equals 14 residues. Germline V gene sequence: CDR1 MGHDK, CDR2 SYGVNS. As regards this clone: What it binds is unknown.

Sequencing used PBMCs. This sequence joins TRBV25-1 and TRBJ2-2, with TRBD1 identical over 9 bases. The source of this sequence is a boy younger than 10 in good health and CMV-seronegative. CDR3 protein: CASRGQGETGELFF. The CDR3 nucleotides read TGTGCCAGCAGGGGACAGGGTGAGACCGGGGAGCTGTTTTTT.